This T cell receptor (beta chain) came from a study of blood T cells in healthy people across ages. V was trimmed by 2 bases and J by 0 bases, leaving 13 bases between them. This CDR3 spans 17 amino acids. CDR1 and CDR2 from the germline V gene are MNHNS and SASEGT. Then a second PCR, running about 6 to 11 cycles, was carried out with a sample-barcoded 5' primer and a J-beta primer mix. TCRdb recomputed calls from the 5' RACE reads with MiXCR, one row per CDR3 protein. The sample contains around 1.5 million distinct CDR3 sequences, roughly 60% of which appear only once. The chain carries TRBV6-1 and TRBJ1-4; D unresolved. This sequence originates from a man aged 18-30 years in good health. Material: blood. CDR3 sequence reads: CASSEFHPSATNEKLFF. The CDR3 DNA is TGTGCCAGCAGTGAATTCCATCCGTCTGCAACTAATGAAAAACTGTTTTTT.